This T cell receptor (beta chain) was sequenced in a study of T cell repertoires in cytomegalovirus infection. This clonotype was counted a few times. Antigen specificity is unknown. V trimming: 1 base; J trimming: 12 bases; junction bases outside the gene matches: 8. Germline V lookup: CDR1 SGHTA, CDR2 FQGNSA. This CDR3 comprises 14 residues. TCRdb fed the reads into MiXCR, producing one record per CDR3 protein. The data show some 43,000 distinct CDR3 sequences, over 20% seen once. The input for sequencing was CD8+ T cells from cultured PBMCs, taken from culture after CMV antigen stimulation. The chain combines TRBV7-2 with TRBJ2-1; 8 nucleotides align to TRBD2. This clonotype originated in a human donor in good health (CMV status not recorded). Some clones in this sample may be carry-over from other donors' samples. CDR3 coding DNA: TGTGCCAGCAGCTTAGAGACCAGCGGGAGATGGCAGTTCTTC. Amino acids: CASSLETSGRWQFF.